The next 21 T cell receptor beta chains were all read from a single sample in a study of blood T cell repertoires in COVID-19. The method was immunoSEQ multiplex PCR; TCRdb's version includes in-frame clones alone and lacks a portion of them. The sample holds 100,000 to 150,000 clones, around four fifths seen once. Source material: peripheral blood. These receptors all come from a human donor in a cohort sampled during active COVID-19.

V is TRBV7-3 and J is TRBJ2-3; D is unclear. Germline assignment: CDR1 SGHTA and CDR2 FQGTGA. The CDR3 totals 14 residues. The V and J ends lost 3 bases and 1 base respectively, with 8 bases between them. The CDR3 nucleotides are TGTGCCAGCAGCTTCCGTTCCCGCACAGATACGCAGTATTTT. Its translation: CASSFRSRTDTQYF.

The J gene is TRBJ2-1, the V gene TRBV7-3; TRBD2 aligns across 11 bases. J gave up 7 bases and V 4 bases, and 12 bases lay outside the gene matches. The CDR3 has 17 amino acids. CDR1 SGHTA and CDR2 FQGTGA come from the germline V gene. This CDR3 is CASSSRYGLAGTNEQFF. CDR3 coding DNA: TGTGCCAGCAGCTCACGTTACGGACTAGCGGGTACGAATGAGCAGTTCTTC.

The chain carries TRBV7-2 and TRBJ1-5; TRBD1 matches at 8 bases. Germline V gene sequence: CDR1 SGHTA, CDR2 FQGNSA. The CDR3 is made up of 15 amino acids. The J segment lost 1 base and the V segment lost 3 bases, leaving 2 bases of the junction unmatched. In nucleotides, the CDR3 is TGTGCCAGCAGCTTTACAGGGGGGAGCAATCAGCCCCAGCATTTT. It specifies CASSFTGGSNQPQHF.

The rearrangement joins TRBV10-3 to TRBJ2-1, with 10 bases that match TRBD1. This CDR3 spans 14 amino acids. The ends lost 4 bases at V and 7 bases at J; junction bases unmatched: 4. Germline V gene data show CDR1 as ENHRY and CDR2 as SYGVKD. CDR3: CAISAGQGVNEQFF. The CDR3 DNA is TGTGCCATCAGTGCTGGACAGGGGGTGAATGAGCAGTTCTTC.

V usage is TRBV6-5 and J usage is TRBJ2-5; 9 bases fit TRBD1. The CDR3 length is 15 residues. Germline CDR1 and CDR2: MNHEY and SVGAGI. Losses at the gene ends were 5 bases for V and 0 bases for J; bases not matched to a gene: 4. The CDR3 sequence: CASSRGQGYQETQYF. CDR3 coding DNA: TGTGCCAGCAGTCGTGGACAGGGGTACCAAGAGACCCAGTACTTC.

The V and J genes are TRBV5-1 and TRBJ2-5; a possible D gene is TRBD2 (5 bases). The CDR3 extends over 13 amino acids. Between the trimmed V and J ends, which lost 3 bases and 5 bases, there was a span of 11 bases. In germline, CDR1 is SGHRS, CDR2 YFSETQ. This CDR3 is CASSSGGGETQYF. CDR3 coding DNA: TGCGCCAGCAGCTCCGGTGGAGGTGAGACCCAGTACTTC.

The chain links TRBV7-2 to TRBJ2-7; TRBD2 aligns across 7 bases. V was clipped by 5 bases and J by 2 bases; unmatched bases: 9. This CDR3 comprises 15 residues. From germline, CDR1 is SGHTA and CDR2 FQGNSA. The chain's CDR3 is CASSTGQAGTYEQYF. In DNA, the CDR3 is TGTGCCAGCAGCACCGGACAAGCGGGAACCTACGAGCAGTACTTC.

The rearrangement uses TRBV18 and TRBJ2-3; 8 nucleotides agree with TRBD1. V shed 1 base and J 3 bases; nucleotides not matched to a gene: 6. Germline CDR1 is KGHSH and CDR2 is LQKENI. The CDR3 is 16 amino acids. CDR3 in amino acids: CASSPRDRPGTDTQYF. CDR3 nucleotides: TGTGCCAGCTCACCACGGGACAGGCCGGGAACAGATACGCAGTATTTT. Supplemented by reference TRBV18 and TRBJ2-3, the full variable domain reads NAGVMQNPRHLVRRRGQEARLRCSPMKGHSHVYWYRQLPEEGLKFMVYLQKENIIDESGMPKERFSAEFPKEGPSILRIQQVVRGDSAAYFCASSPRDRPGTDTQYFGPGTRLTVL.

The chain employs TRBV12-3 or TRBV12-4 and TRBJ2-1; D is unresolved. The V and J ends lost 11 bases and 7 bases respectively, with 18 bases between them. The CDR3 length is 13 residues. Here the CDR3 reads CAASNGAFNEQFF. CDR3 bases: TGTGCCGCTTCAAACGGAGCATTTAATGAGCAGTTCTTC.

The CDR3 DNA follows: TGTGCCAGCAGCTCAGGGCAGGGATTACCCTACGAGCAGTACTTC. Translating gives CASSSGQGLPYEQYF. The V and J genes are TRBV6-2 or TRBV6-3 and TRBJ2-7; a possible D gene is TRBD1 (5 bases). The CDR3 runs to 15 residues. From germline, CDR1 is MNHEY and CDR2 SVGEGT. V was clipped by 6 bases and J by 2 bases, with 17 bases between them.

This chain connects TRBV3-1 (or the pseudogene TRBV3-2) to TRBJ2-1; 9 nucleotides match TRBD2. Germline assignment: CDR1 LGHDT and CDR2 YNNKEL (reference sequence). This CDR3 region has 16 residues. With V trimmed by 0 bases and J by 8 bases, 8 bases remained unmatched. In DNA, the CDR3 is TGTGCCAGCAGCCAAGATGGGGCTAGCGGGAAGGATGAGCAGTTCTTC. It translates to CASSQDGASGKDEQFF.

The genes are TRBV7-9 and TRBJ2-1, with D unresolved. The CDR3 is made up of 13 amino acids. Trimming took 1 base from V and 5 from J, leaving 6 bases between them. The germline CDR1 and CDR2 sequences are SEHNR and FQNEAQ (reference sequence). Here the CDR3 DNA reads TGTGCCAGCAGCTTAGGCGTAGACAATGAGCAGTTCTTC. Amino acids: CASSLGVDNEQFF.

The V call is TRBV6-2 or TRBV6-3, the J call TRBJ2-7, with D tentatively TRBD1 (5 bases). This CDR3 has 15 amino acids. CDR1 is MNHEY, CDR2 SVGEGT, per germline. Trimming cost V 0 bases and J 2 bases, with 11 bases left between them. CDR3 nucleotide sequence: TGTGCCAGCAGTTACTCCCTGACAGCTACCTACGAGCAGTACTTC. Translation: CASSYSLTATYEQYF.

A single count supports this clone. V is TRBV5-1 and J is TRBJ2-4; tentatively, D is TRBD1 (6 bases). This CDR3 is built from 14 residues. Germline V gene data show CDR1 as SGHRS and CDR2 as YFSETQ. The V and J ends lost 2 bases and 5 bases respectively, with 11 bases between them. The CDR3 nucleotides read TGCGCCAGCAGCTTTGACAGGCACCAAAACATTCAGTACTTC. This translates into CASSFDRHQNIQYF.

The gene calls are TRBV11-1 and TRBJ2-1, with D possibly being TRBD2 (6 bases). The CDR3 runs to 14 residues. CDR1 SGHAT and CDR2 FQDESV come from the germline V gene (reference sequence). Trimming stripped 5 bases from V and 7 bases from J, with 15 bases between. The DNA of the CDR3 is TGTGCCAGCAGCCGGGGCGGGATCAGTAATGAGCAGTTCTTC. Translation gives CASSRGGISNEQFF.

There are a few counts of this clone. The rearrangement links TRBV5-1 to TRBJ2-2; TRBD1 might be the D (5 bases). The germline V and J ends were trimmed by 4 bases and 0 bases, with 13 bases remaining between them. This CDR3 region has 16 residues. In germline, CDR1 is SGHRS, CDR2 YFSETQ. The CDR3 here is CASSLIGVPNTGELFF. The DNA of the CDR3 is TGCGCCAGCAGCCTAATAGGGGTACCGAACACCGGGGAGCTGTTTTTT. The variable domain in full, completed from reference TRBV5-1 and TRBJ2-2, reads KAGVTQTPRYLIKTRGQQVTLSCSPISGHRSVSWYQQTPGQGLQFLFEYFSETQRNKGNFPGRFSGRQFSNSRSEMNVSTLELGDSALYLCASSLIGVPNTGELFFGEGSRLTVL.

This clone appeared once. The chain couples TRBV3-1 (or the pseudogene TRBV3-2) to TRBJ2-5; 13 nucleotides agree with TRBD2. Per the germline V gene, CDR1 is LGHDT and CDR2 is YNNKEL (reference sequence). There are 16 residues in the CDR3. V lost 1 base to trimming and J lost 1 base; unmatched junction nucleotides: 0. The CDR3 sequence: CASSQGLAGGQETQYF. DNA for the CDR3: TGTGCCAGCAGCCAAGGACTAGCGGGGGGCCAAGAGACCCAGTACTTC.

J is TRBJ1-5 and V is TRBV5-8; D uncertain. Between the trimmed V and J ends, which lost 1 base and 4 bases, there was a span of 9 bases. This CDR3 region has 14 residues. CDR1 and CDR2 (germline): SGHTS, YDEGEE. The CDR3 region has the DNA TGTGCCAGCAGCTTGAGTCGGGTAAATCAGCCCCAGCATTTT. This sequence encodes CASSLSRVNQPQHF.

The CDR3 DNA sequence: TGCAGTGCTAGTCAGTCCGGGACTAGCGTTGACAATGAGCAGTTCTTC. The encoded protein is CSASQSGTSVDNEQFF. The chain is built from TRBV20-1 and TRBJ2-1, with 10 bases fitting TRBD2. After removal of 3 bases from V and 5 bases from J, the junction contained 10 bases not matched to a gene. Germline V gives CDR1 DFQATT, CDR2 SNEGSKA (reference sequence). This CDR3 contains 16 residues.

The sample holds a few counts of this clone. The chain recombines TRBV7-9 with TRBJ1-1; D call uncertain. V was trimmed by 5 bases and J by 3 bases, leaving 19 bases between them. The CDR3 covers 16 residues. Germline V gene lookup returns CDR1 SEHNR and CDR2 FQNEAQ (reference sequence). The CDR3 sequence: CASSAGLGDPYTEAFF. The CDR3 region has the DNA TGTGCCAGCAGCGCCGGATTGGGAGACCCCTACACTGAAGCTTTCTTT.

CDR3 amino acids: CASSLREYESPLHF. CDR3 sequence (DNA): TGTGCCAGCAGTTTACGGGAGTACGAATCACCCCTCCACTTT. The J gene is TRBJ1-6, the V gene TRBV28; D is unclear. The V end lost 2 bases, the J end lost 10 bases, and 12 bases lay between the germline ends. CDR1 and CDR2 from the germline V gene are MDHEN and SYDVKM. CDR3 length: 14 residues.